Listed here is a single T cell receptor beta chain. The antigen remains unidentified. The data belong to a study of chemoradiotherapy in HPV16-positive cancers. Study results and caveats: During treatment, candidate HPV-specific clones and E7-related motifs expanded in tumor.

The CDR3 spans 14 residues. Germline lookup yields CDR1 SEHNR and CDR2 FQNEAQ (reference sequence). The V and J ends lost 2 bases and 4 bases respectively, with 10 bases between them. Using immunoSEQ multiplex PCR, the repertoire was profiled, and TCRdb retains in-frame clones only, with some absent. This table has some 10,000 clones, about three quarters appearing once. This chain uses TRBV7-9 with TRBJ2-3; D is uncertain. This material consisted of tumor tissue, taken from a patient who underwent chemoradiotherapy. The clonotype originates from a human donor with HPV-associated anogenital cancer. CDR3 bases: TGTGCCAGCAGCTTACCACCGAGAGCAGATACGCAGTATTTT. This gives the protein CASSLPPRADTQYF.